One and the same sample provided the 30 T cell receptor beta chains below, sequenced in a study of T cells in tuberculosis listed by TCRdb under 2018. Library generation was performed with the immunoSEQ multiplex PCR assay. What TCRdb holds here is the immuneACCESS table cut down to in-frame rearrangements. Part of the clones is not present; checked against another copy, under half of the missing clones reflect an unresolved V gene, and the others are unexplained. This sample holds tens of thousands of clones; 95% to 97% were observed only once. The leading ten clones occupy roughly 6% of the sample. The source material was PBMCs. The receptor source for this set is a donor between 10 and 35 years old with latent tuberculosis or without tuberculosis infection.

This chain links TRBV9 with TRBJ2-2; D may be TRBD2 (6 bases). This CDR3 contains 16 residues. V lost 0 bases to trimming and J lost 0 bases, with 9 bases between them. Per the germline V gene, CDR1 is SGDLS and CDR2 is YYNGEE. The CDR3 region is CASSVGGGSNTGELFF. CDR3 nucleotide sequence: TGTGCCAGCAGCGTAGGCGGAGGGTCGAACACCGGGGAGCTGTTTTTT.

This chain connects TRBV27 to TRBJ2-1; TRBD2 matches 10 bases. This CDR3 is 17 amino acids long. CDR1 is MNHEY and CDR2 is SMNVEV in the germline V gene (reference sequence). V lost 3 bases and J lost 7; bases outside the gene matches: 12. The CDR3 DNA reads TGTGCCAGCAGTTTCCTAGAGACTAGCGGGCGCATAAATGAGCAGTTCTTC. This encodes CASSFLETSGRINEQFF.

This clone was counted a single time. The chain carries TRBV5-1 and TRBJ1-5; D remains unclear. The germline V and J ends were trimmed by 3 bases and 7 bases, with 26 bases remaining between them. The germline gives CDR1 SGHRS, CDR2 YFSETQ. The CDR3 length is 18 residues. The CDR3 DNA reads TGCGCCAGCAGCTCGGGCCCCAACGACGCGGGTCCGGTACAGCCCCAGCATTTT. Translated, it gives CASSSGPNDAGPVQPQHF.

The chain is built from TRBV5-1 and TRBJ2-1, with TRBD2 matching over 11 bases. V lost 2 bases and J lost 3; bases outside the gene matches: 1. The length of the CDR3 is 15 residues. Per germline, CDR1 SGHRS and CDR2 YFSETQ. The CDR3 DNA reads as TGCGCCAGCAGCTTACTAGCGGGGGTCTACAATGAGCAGTTCTTC. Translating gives CASSLLAGVYNEQFF.

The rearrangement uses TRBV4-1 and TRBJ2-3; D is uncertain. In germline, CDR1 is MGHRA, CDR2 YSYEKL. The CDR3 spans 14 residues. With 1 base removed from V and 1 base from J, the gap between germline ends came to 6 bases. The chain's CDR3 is CASSQVGGTDTQYF. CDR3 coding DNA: TGCGCCAGCAGCCAAGTCGGAGGCACAGATACGCAGTATTTT.

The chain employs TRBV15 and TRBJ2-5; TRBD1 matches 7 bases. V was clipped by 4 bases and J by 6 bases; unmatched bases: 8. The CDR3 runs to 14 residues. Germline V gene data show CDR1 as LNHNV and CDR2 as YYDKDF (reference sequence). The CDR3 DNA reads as TGTGCCACCAGCACCGACAGGGCGGTCAAGACCCAGTACTTC. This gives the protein CATSTDRAVKTQYF.

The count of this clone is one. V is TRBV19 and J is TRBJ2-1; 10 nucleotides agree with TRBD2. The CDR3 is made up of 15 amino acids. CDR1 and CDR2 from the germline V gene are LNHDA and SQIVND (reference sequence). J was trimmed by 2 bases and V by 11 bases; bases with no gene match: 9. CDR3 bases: TGTGCCGTAACTAGCGGGGCTTACCCCTACAATGAGCAGTTCTTC. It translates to CAVTSGAYPYNEQFF.

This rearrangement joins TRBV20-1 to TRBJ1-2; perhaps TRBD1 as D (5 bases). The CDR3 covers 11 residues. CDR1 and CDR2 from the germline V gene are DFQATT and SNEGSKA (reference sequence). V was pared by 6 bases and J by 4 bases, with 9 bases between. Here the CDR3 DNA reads TGCAGTGCACGACAGAGCTATGGCTACACCTTC. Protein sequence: CSARQSYGYTF.

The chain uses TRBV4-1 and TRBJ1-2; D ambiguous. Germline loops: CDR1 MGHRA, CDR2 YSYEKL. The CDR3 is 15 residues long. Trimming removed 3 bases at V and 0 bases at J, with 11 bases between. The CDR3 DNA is TGCGCCAGCAGCCAGTTCCTCTTTGCTAACTATGGCTACACCTTC. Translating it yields CASSQFLFANYGYTF.

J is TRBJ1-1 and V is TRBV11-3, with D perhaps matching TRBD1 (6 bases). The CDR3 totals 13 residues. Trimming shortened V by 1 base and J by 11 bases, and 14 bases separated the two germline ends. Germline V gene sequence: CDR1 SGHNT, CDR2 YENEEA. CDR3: CASSLGWDTRAFF. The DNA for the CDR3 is TGTGCCAGCAGCTTAGGGTGGGACACCCGCGCTTTCTTT.

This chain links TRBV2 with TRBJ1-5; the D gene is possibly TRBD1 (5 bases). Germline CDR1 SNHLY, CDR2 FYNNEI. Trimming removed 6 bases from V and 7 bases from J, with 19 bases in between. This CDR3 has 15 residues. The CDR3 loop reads CASRAGDSLKQPQHF. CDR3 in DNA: TGTGCCAGCAGGGCCGGCGACAGTTTAAAGCAGCCCCAGCATTTT.

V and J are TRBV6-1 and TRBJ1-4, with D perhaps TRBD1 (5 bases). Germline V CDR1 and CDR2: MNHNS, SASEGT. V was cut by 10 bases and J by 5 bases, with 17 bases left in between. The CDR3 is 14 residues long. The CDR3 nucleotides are TGTGCCACGTCCCAGGGTTCCTCCAATGAAAAACTGTTTTTT. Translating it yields CATSQGSSNEKLFF.

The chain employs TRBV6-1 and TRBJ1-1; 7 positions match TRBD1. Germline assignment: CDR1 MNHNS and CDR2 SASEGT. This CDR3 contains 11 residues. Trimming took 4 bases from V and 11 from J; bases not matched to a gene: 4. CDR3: CASSVVTGAFF. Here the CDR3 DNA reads TGTGCCAGCAGTGTTGTGACAGGGGCTTTCTTT.

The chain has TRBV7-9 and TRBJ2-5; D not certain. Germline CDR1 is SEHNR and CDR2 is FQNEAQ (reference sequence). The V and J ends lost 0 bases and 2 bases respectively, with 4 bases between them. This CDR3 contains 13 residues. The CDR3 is CASSLARQETQYF. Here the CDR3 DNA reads TGTGCCAGCAGCTTAGCGCGGCAAGAGACCCAGTACTTC.

The CDR3 DNA follows: TGTGCCAGCAGCCCCCCATTGGTGCTGACTAGCGGAGTCTACGAGCAGTACTTC. Translated, it gives CASSPPLVLTSGVYEQYF. The chain has TRBV28 and TRBJ2-7, with TRBD2 matching 9 bases. Germline V CDR1 and CDR2: MDHEN, SYDVKM. V gave up 6 bases and J gave up 3 bases; unmatched junction bases: 18. The CDR3 is 18 amino acids.

The DNA of the CDR3 is TGTGCCAGCGAGGACAGGGGTTTTCCCGGGGAGCTGTTTTTT. It translates to CASEDRGFPGELFF. The chain has TRBV5-5 and TRBJ2-2; TRBD1 matches at 9 bases. The CDR3 sequence is 14 residues long. Germline values: CDR1 SGHKS, CDR2 YYEKEE (reference sequence). The ends lost 7 bases at V and 6 bases at J; junction bases unmatched: 7.

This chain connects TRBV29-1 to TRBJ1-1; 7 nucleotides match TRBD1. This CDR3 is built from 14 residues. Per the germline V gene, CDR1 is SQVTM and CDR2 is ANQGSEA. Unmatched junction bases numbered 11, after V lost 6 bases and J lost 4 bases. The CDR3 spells CSVATTGSATEAFF. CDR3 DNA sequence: TGCAGCGTGGCTACGACAGGGTCGGCCACTGAAGCTTTCTTT.

CDR3 nucleotides: TGCGCCAGCAGCTTTGGGACAGCGGGGGACTATGGCTACACCTTC. As protein: CASSFGTAGDYGYTF. The V call is TRBV5-1, the J call TRBJ1-2; the match to TRBD1 covers 7 bases. Germline CDR1 reads SGHRS; CDR2 reads YFSETQ. V was pared by 2 bases and J by 3 bases, with 7 bases of the junction left unmatched. The CDR3 has 15 residues.

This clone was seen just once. The CDR3 DNA reads TGTGCCAGCAGACCGGGACAGGGGGAGGCCGGGGAGCTGTTTTTT. Translating gives CASRPGQGEAGELFF. This chain connects TRBV27 to TRBJ2-2; the match to TRBD1 covers 11 bases. CDR3 length: 15 amino acids. Trimming cost V 6 bases and J 6 bases; bases outside gene matches: 6. Germline V CDR1 and CDR2: MNHEY, SMNVEV (reference sequence).

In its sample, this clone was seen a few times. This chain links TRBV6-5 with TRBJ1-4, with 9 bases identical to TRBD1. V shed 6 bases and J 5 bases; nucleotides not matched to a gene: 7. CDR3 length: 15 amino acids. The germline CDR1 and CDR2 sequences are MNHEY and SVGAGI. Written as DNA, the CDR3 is TGTGCCAGCAGGCCCGGGACAGGGACCAATGAAAAACTGTTTTTT. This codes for CASRPGTGTNEKLFF.

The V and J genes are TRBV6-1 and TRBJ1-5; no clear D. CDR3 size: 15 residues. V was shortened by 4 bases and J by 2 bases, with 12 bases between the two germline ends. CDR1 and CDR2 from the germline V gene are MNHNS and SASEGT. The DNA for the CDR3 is TGTGCCAGCAGTGTGCACCATCCGGGCAATCAGCCCCAGCATTTT. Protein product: CASSVHHPGNQPQHF.

In nucleotides, the CDR3 is TGTGCCAGCAGCTCCGGGACAGGGGGCATCGGCACAGATACGCAGTATTTT. Translation: CASSSGTGGIGTDTQYF. The chain carries TRBV7-3 and TRBJ2-3; 12 nucleotides line up with TRBD1. Germline V gene lookup returns CDR1 SGHTA and CDR2 FQGTGA. The junction had 6 bases not matched to a gene; V was cut back by 4 bases and J by 1 base. The CDR3 totals 17 residues.

For the CDR3, the DNA is TGCGCCAGCAGCCCTTCACTAGCGGGGAGCCAAGAGACCCAGTACTTC. It specifies CASSPSLAGSQETQYF. The V gene is TRBV5-1, the J gene TRBJ2-5; TRBD2 matches at 10 bases. CDR3 size: 16 residues. The V and J ends lost 4 bases and 1 base, in that order; junction bases with no gene match: 7. The germline gives CDR1 SGHRS, CDR2 YFSETQ.

This CDR3 is CASSWGQGRDQPQHF. The CDR3 region has the DNA TGCGCCAGCAGCTGGGGACAGGGGCGCGATCAGCCCCAGCATTTT. V is TRBV5-1 and J is TRBJ1-5; 10 bases agree with TRBD1. Looked up from germline, CDR1 is SGHRS and CDR2 is YFSETQ. This CDR3 has 15 residues. V shed 3 bases and J 5 bases; nucleotides not matched to a gene: 5.

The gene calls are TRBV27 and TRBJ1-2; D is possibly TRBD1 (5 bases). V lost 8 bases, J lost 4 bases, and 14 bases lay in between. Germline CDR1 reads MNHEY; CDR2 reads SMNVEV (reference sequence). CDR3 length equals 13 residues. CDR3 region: CASGQGRAYGYTF. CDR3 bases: TGTGCCAGCGGACAAGGCCGGGCCTATGGCTACACCTTC.

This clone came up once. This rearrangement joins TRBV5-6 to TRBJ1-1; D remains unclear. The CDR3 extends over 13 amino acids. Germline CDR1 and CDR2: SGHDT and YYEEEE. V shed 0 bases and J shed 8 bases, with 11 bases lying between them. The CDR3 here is CASSLAPGVEAFF. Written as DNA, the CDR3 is TGTGCCAGCAGCTTGGCACCCGGGGTGGAAGCTTTCTTT.

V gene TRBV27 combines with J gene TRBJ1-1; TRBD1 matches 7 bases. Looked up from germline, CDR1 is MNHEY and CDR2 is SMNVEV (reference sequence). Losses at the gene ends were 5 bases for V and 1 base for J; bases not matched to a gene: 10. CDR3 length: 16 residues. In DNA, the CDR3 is TGTGCCAGCAGTAAAGGGACAGCAACACAGAACACTGAAGCTTTCTTT. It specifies CASSKGTATQNTEAFF.

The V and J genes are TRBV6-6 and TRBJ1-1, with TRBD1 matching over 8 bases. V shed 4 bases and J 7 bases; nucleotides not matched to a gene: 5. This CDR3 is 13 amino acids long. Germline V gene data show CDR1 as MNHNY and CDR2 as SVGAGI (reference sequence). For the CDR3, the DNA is TGTGCCAGCAGTTTCCCCGGACAGGGTGAAGCTTTCTTT. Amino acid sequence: CASSFPGQGEAFF.

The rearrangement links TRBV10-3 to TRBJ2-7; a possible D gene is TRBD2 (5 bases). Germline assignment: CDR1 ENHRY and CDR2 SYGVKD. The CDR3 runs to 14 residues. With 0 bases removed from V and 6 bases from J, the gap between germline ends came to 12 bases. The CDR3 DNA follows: TGTGCCATCAGTGAGTCCCTCGGGGTTCGCGAGCAGTACTTC. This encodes CAISESLGVREQYF.

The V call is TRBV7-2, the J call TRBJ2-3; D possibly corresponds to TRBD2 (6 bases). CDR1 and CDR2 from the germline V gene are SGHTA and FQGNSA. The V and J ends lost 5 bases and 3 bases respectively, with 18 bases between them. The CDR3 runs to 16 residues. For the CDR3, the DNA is TGTGCCAGCAGCCCCCGACTAGGGGTCGGAACAGATACGCAGTATTTT. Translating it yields CASSPRLGVGTDTQYF.